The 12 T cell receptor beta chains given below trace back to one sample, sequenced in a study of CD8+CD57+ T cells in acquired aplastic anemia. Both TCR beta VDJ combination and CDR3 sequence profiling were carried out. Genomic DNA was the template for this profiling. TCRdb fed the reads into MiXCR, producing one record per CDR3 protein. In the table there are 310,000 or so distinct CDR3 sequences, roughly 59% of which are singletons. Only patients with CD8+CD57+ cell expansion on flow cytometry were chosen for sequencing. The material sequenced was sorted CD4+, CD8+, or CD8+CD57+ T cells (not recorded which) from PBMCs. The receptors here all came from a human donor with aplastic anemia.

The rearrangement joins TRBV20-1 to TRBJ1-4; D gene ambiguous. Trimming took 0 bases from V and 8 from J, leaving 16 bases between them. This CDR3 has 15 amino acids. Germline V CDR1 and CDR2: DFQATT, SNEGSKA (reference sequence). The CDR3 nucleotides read TGCAGTGCTAGAGATTTGGGGAAAAGCCCCGAAAAACTGTTTTTT. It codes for CSARDLGKSPEKLFF.

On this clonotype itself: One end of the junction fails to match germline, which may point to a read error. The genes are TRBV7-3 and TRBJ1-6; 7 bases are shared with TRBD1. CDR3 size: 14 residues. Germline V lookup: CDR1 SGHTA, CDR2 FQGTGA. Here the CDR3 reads CASSAGQRNSPRHF. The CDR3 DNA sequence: TGTGCCAGCAGCGCGGGACAGCGTAATTCACCCCGCCACTTT.

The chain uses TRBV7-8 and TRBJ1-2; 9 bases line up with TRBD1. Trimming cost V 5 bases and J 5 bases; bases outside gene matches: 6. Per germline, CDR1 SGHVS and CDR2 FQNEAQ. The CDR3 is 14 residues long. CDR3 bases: TGTGCCAGCAGCCCGGGCGGGACAGGGTATGGCTACACCTTC. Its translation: CASSPGGTGYGYTF.

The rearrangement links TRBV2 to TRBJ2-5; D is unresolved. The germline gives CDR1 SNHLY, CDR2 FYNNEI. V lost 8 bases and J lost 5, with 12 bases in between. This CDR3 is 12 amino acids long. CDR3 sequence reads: CASGRVFETQYF. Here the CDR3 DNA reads TGTGCCAGCGGAAGGGTTTTTGAGACCCAGTACTTC.

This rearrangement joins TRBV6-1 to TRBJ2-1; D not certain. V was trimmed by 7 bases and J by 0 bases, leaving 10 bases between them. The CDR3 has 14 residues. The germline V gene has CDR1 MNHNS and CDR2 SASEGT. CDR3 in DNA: TGTGCCAGCAAACGGACCAGCTCCTACAATGAGCAGTTCTTC. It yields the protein CASKRTSSYNEQFF.

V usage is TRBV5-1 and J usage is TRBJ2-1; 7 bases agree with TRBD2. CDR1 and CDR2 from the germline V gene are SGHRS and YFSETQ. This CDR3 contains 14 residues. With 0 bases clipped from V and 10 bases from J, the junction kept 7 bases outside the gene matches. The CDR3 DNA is TGCGCCAGCAGCTTGGAGGCTAGCGGAACGGAGCAGTTCTTC. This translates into CASSLEASGTEQFF.

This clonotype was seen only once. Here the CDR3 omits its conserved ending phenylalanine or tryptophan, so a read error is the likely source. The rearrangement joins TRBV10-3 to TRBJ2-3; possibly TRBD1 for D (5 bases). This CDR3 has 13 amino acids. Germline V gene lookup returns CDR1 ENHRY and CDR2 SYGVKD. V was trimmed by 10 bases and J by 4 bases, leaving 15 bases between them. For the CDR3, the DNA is TGTGCCAGCTACAGGTCTGTGGCAGATACGCAGTATCTT. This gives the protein CASYRSVADTQYL.

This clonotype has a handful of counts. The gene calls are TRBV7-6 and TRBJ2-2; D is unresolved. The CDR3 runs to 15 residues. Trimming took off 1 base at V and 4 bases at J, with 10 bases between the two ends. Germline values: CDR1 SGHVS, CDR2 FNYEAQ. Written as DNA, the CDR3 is TGTGCCAGCAGCTTAGGGCCCACCGGCACCGGGGAGCTGTTTTTT. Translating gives CASSLGPTGTGELFF.

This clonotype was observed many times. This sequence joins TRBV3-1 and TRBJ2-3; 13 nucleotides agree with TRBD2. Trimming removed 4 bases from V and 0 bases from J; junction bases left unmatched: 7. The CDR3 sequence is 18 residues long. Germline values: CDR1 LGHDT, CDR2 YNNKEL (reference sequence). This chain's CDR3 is CASSPGLAGDGSTDTQYF. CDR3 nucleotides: TGTGCCAGCAGCCCCGGACTAGCGGGAGATGGAAGCACAGATACGCAGTATTTT.

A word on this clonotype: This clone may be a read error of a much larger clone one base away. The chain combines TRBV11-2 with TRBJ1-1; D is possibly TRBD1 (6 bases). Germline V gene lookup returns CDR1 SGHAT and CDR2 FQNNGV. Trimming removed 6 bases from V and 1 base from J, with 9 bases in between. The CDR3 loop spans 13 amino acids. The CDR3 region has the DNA TGTGCCAGCAGTGGACAGAGGAACACTGAAGCTTTCTTT. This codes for CASSGQRNTEAFF.

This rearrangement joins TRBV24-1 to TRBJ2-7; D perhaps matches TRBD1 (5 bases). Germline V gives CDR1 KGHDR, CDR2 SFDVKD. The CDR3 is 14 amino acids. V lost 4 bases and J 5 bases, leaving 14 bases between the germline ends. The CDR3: CATSDRQNLHEQYF. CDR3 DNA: TGTGCCACCAGTGACAGACAGAATCTCCACGAGCAGTACTTC.

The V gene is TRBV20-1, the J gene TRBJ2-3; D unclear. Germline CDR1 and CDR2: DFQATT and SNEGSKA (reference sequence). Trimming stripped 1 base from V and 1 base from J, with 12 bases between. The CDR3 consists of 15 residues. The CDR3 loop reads CSARASSVGTDTQYF. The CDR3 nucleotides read TGCAGTGCTAGAGCTAGTAGTGTGGGCACAGATACGCAGTATTTT.